The 5 T cell receptor beta chains below all came from one sample that was sequenced in a study of blood T cell repertoires in COVID-19. Repertoires were generated with immunoSEQ multiplex PCR, while TCRdb's copy carries only in-frame clones and drops some. The table includes some 400,000 clones, 85% to 90% detected once. Sequencing used PBMCs or T cells enriched from blood (not recorded which). These receptors came from a man aged 25 to 40 who had recovered from COVID-19.

This chain connects TRBV7-8 to TRBJ2-1; 13 bases are shared with TRBD2. Germline lookup yields CDR1 SGHVS and CDR2 FQNEAQ. The CDR3 covers 15 residues. V shed 5 bases and J 9 bases; nucleotides not matched to a gene: 7. CDR3 amino acids: CASSQRTSGRTEQFF. The CDR3 coding sequence is TGTGCCAGCAGCCAGAGGACTAGCGGGAGAACTGAGCAGTTCTTC.

The chain couples TRBV28 to TRBJ2-1; tentative D call: TRBD1 (5 bases). From germline, CDR1 is MDHEN and CDR2 SYDVKM. The CDR3 is 16 amino acids. Trimming pared 5 bases from V and 6 bases from J, leaving 20 bases between. The CDR3 spells CASSPPGLLTSNEQFF. The DNA of the CDR3 is TGTGCCAGCAGTCCTCCAGGGCTTCTCACGAGCAATGAGCAGTTCTTC. Supplemented by reference TRBV28 and TRBJ2-1, the full variable domain reads DVKVTQSSRYLVKRTGEKVFLECVQDMDHENMFWYRQDPGLGLRLIYFSYDVKMKEKGDIPEGYSVSREKKERFSLILESASTNQTSMYLCASSPPGLLTSNEQFFGPGTRLTVL.

The chain has TRBV5-5 and TRBJ1-4; 7 positions match TRBD1. Germline V gene data show CDR1 as SGHKS and CDR2 as YYEKEE (reference sequence). Losses at the gene ends were 2 bases for V and 6 bases for J; bases not matched to a gene: 7. The CDR3 has 15 amino acids. The CDR3 protein is CASSLGTGADEKLFF. Written as DNA, the CDR3 is TGTGCCAGCAGCTTAGGTACAGGGGCGGATGAAAAACTGTTTTTT.

In DNA, the CDR3 is TGTGCCAGCAGTGCCCAGGGTTTAAAACTGTTTTTT. It is translated as CASSAQGLKLFF. The chain carries TRBV12-3 or TRBV12-4 and TRBJ1-4, with TRBD1 as a possible D gene (5 bases). The V end was cut by 5 bases, the J end by 10 bases, with 11 bases between. The length of the CDR3 is 12 residues.

This clone was seen a handful of times. This sequence joins TRBV28 and TRBJ1-5; maybe TRBD1 (6 bases). V lost 6 bases to trimming and J lost 2 bases, with 14 bases between them. The germline V gene encodes CDR1 MDHEN and CDR2 SYDVKM. The CDR3 runs to 15 residues. The CDR3 loop is CASSRDTSGNQPQHF. As DNA, the CDR3 is TGTGCCAGCAGCCGGGACACCTCTGGCAATCAGCCCCAGCATTTT.